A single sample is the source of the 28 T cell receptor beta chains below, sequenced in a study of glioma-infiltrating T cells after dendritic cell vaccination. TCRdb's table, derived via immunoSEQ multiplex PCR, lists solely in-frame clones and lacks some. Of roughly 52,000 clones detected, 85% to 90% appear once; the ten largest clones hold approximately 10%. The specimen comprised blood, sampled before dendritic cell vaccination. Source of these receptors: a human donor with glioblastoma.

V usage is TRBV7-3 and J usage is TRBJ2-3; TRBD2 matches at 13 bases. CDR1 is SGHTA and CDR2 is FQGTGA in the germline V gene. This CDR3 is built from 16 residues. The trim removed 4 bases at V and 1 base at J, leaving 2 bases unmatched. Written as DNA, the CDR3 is TGTGCCAGCAGCTCCGGACTAGCGGGGGGCACAGATACGCAGTATTTT. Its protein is CASSSGLAGGTDTQYF.

The CDR3 is CASSLDRAAPYEQYF. The CDR3 coding sequence is TGTGCCAGCAGCCTTGACAGGGCCGCTCCTTACGAGCAGTACTTC. V and J are TRBV7-2 and TRBJ2-7; 7 nucleotides align to TRBD1. This CDR3 has 15 residues. V trimming: 5 bases; J trimming: 4 bases; junction bases outside the gene matches: 11. Germline CDR1 is SGHTA and CDR2 is FQGNSA. Full variable domain (rest looked up from reference TRBV7-2 and TRBJ2-7): GAGVSQSPSNKVTEKGKDVELRCDPISGHTALYWYRQSLGQGLEFLIYFQGNSAPDKSGLPSDRFSAERTGGSVSTLTIQRTQQEDSAVYLCASSLDRAAPYEQYFGPGTRLTVT.

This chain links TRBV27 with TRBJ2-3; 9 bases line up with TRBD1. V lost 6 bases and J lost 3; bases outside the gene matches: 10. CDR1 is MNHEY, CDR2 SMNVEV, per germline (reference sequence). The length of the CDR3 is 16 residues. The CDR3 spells CASRRGTGIWTDTQYF. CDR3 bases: TGTGCCAGCAGGCGGGGGACAGGGATTTGGACAGATACGCAGTATTTT.

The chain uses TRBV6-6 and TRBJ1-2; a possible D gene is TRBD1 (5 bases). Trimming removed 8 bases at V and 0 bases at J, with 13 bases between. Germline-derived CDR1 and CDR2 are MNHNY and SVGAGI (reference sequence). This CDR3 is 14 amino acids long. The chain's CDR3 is CASGGGPANYGYTF. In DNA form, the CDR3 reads TGTGCCAGCGGGGGAGGGCCAGCTAACTATGGCTACACCTTC.

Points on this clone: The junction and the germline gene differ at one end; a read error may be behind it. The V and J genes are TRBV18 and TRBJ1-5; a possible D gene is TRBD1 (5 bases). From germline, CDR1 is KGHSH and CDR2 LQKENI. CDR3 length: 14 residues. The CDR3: CASSPDTSSQPQHF. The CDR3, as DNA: TGTGCCAGCTCACCGGACACGAGCAGTCAGCCCCAGCATTTT.

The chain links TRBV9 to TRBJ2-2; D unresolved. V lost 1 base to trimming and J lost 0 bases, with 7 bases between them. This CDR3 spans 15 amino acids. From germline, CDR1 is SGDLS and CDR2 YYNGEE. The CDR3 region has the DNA TGTGCCAGCAGCGTAAGTACATCGAACACCGGGGAGCTGTTTTTT. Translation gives CASSVSTSNTGELFF.

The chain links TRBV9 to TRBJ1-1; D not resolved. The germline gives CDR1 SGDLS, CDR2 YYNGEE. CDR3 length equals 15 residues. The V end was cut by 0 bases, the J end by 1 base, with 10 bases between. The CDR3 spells CASSVVVAENTEAFF. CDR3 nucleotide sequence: TGTGCCAGCAGCGTAGTGGTGGCGGAGAACACTGAAGCTTTCTTT. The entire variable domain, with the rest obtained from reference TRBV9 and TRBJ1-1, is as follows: DSGVTQTPKHLITATGQRVTLRCSPRSGDLSVYWYQQSLDQGLQFLIQYYNGEERAKGNILERFSAQQFPDLHSELNLSSLELGDSALYFCASSVVVAENTEAFFGQGTRLTVV.

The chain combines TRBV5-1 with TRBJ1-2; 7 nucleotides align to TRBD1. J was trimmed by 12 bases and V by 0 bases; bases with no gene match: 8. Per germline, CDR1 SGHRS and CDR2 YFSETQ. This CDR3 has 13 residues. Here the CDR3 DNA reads TGCGCCAGCAGCTTGGAGGCAGGGGGTTGGAACACCTTC. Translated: CASSLEAGGWNTF.

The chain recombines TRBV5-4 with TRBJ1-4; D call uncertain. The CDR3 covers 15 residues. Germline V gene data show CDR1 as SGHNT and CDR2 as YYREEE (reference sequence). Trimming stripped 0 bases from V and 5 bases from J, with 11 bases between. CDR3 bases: TGTGCCAGCAGCTTGGATTCAGGAAACAATGAAAAACTGTTTTTT. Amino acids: CASSLDSGNNEKLFF.

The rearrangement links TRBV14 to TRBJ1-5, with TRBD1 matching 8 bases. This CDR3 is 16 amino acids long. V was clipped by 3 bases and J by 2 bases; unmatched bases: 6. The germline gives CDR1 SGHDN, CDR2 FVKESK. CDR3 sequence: CASSHLGQGGNQPQHF. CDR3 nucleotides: TGTGCCAGCAGCCACCTAGGACAGGGTGGCAATCAGCCCCAGCATTTT.

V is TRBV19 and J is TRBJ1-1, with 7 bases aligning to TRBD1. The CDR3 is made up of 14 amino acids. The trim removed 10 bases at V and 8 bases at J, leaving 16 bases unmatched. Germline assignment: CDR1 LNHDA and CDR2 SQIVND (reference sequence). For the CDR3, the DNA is TGTGCCATTCCACAGGACAGGTCTCTGCCCGAAGCTTTCTTT. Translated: CAIPQDRSLPEAFF.

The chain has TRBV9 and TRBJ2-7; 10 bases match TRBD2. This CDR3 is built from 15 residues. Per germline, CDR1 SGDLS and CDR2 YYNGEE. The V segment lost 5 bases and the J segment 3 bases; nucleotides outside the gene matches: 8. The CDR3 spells CASSRLAGPIYEQYF. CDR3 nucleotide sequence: TGTGCCAGCAGTCGACTAGCGGGCCCAATCTACGAGCAGTACTTC.

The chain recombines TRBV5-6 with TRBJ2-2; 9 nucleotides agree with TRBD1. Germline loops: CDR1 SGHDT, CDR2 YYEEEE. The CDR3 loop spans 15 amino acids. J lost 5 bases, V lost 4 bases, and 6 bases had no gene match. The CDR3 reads CASSPGQGVTGELFF. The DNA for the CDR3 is TGTGCCAGCAGCCCGGGACAGGGAGTTACCGGGGAGCTGTTTTTT.

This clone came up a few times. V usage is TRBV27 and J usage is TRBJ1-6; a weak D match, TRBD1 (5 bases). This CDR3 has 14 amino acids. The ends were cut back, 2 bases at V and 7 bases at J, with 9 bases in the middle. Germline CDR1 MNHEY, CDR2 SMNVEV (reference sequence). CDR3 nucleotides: TGTGCCAGCAGTTTACGGCAGGGAAATTCACCCCTCCACTTT. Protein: CASSLRQGNSPLHF.

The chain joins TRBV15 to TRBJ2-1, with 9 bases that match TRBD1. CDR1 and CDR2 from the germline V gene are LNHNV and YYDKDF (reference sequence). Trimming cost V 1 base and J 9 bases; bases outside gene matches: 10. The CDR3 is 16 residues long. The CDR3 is CATSRGGGQGKIEQFF. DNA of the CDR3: TGTGCCACCAGCAGAGGCGGGGGACAGGGCAAGATTGAGCAGTTCTTC.

The chain's CDR3 is CASSLLAGPSAGELFF. The CDR3 DNA reads TGTGCCAGCAGCTTACTAGCGGGACCCTCGGCCGGGGAGCTGTTTTTT. V and J are TRBV7-2 and TRBJ2-2, with 9 bases that match TRBD2. This CDR3 comprises 16 residues. V gave up 2 bases and J gave up 6 bases; unmatched junction bases: 7. Germline CDR1 reads SGHTA; CDR2 reads FQGNSA.

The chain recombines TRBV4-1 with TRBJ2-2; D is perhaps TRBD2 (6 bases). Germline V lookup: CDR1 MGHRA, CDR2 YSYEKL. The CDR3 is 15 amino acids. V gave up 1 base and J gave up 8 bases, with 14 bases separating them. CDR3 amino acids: CASSQVGGRSGELFF. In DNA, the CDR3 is TGCGCCAGCAGCCAAGTCGGAGGGCGGAGTGGGGAGCTGTTTTTT.

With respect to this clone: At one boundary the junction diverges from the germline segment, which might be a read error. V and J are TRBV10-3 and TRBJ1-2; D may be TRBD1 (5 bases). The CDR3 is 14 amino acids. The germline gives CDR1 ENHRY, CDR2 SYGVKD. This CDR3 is CTISDGRQNYGYTF. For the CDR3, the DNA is TGTACCATCAGTGATGGCAGACAGAACTATGGCTACACCTTC.

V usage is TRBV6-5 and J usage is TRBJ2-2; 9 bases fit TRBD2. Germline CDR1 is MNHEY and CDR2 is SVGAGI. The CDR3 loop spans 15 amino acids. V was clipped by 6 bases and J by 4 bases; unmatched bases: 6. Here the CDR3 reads CASSLAGEVTGELFF. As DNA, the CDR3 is TGTGCCAGCAGCTTAGCGGGAGAGGTCACCGGGGAGCTGTTTTTT.

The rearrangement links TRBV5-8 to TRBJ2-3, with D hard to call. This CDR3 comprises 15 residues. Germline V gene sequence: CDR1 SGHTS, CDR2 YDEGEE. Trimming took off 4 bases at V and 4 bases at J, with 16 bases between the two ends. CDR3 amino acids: CASSPNPRFSDTQYF. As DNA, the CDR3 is TGTGCCAGCAGCCCCAACCCCAGGTTTTCAGATACGCAGTATTTT. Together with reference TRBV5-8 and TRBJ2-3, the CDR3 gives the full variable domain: EAGVTQSPTHLIKTRGQQATLRCSPISGHTSVYWYQQALGLGLQFLLWYDEGEERNRGNFPPRFSGRQFPNYSSELNVNALELEDSALYLCASSPNPRFSDTQYFGPGTRLTVL.

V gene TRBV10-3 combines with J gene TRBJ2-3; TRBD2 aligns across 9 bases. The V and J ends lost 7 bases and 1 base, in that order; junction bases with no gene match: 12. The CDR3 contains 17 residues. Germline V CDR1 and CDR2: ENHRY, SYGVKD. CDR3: CAIKPGLAQLGTDTQYF. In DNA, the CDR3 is TGTGCCATCAAACCGGGACTAGCCCAATTAGGCACAGATACGCAGTATTTT.

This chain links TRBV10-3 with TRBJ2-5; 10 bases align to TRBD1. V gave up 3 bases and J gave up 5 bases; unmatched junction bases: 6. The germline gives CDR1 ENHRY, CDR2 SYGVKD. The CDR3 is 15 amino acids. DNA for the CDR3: TGTGCCATCAGTGACTGGGACAGGGGAAAGGAGACCCAGTACTTC. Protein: CAISDWDRGKETQYF.

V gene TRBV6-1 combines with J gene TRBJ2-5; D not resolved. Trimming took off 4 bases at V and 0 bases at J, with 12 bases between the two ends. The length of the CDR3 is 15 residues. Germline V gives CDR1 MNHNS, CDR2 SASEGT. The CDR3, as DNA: TGTGCCAGCAGTGCTAGTAGGAGCAACCAAGAGACCCAGTACTTC. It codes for CASSASRSNQETQYF.

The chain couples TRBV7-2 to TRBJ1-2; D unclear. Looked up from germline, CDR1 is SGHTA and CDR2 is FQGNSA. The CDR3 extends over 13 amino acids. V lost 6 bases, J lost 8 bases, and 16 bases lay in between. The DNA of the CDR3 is TGTGCCAGCAGTTGGGAGTTAAAGGGAGGCTACACCTTC. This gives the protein CASSWELKGGYTF.

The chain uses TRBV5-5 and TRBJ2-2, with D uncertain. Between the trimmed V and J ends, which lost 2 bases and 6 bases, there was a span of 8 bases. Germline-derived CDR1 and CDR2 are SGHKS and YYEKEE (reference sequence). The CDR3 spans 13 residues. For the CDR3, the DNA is TGTGCCAGCAGCTTTCTTACTGCCGGGGAGCTGTTTTTT. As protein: CASSFLTAGELFF.

DNA of the CDR3: TGTGCCAGCAGCTTAGCGCAGGGCTACGAGCAGTACTTC. It specifies CASSLAQGYEQYF. This chain links TRBV7-9 with TRBJ2-7; the D gene is possibly TRBD1 (5 bases). The CDR3 length is 13 residues. The V gene lost 0 bases and the J gene lost 3 bases, with 6 bases spanning the gap. CDR1 SEHNR and CDR2 FQNEAQ come from the germline V gene (reference sequence).

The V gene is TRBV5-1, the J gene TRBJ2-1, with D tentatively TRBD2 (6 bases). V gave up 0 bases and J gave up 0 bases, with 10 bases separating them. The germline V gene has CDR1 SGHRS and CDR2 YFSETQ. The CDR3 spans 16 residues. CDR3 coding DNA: TGCGCCAGCAGCTTGGACGCGGGGAGCTCCTACAATGAGCAGTTCTTC. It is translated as CASSLDAGSSYNEQFF.

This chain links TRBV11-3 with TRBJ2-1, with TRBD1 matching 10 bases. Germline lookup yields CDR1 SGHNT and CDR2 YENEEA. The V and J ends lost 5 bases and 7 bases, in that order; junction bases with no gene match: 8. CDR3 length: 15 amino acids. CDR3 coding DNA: TGTGCCAGCAGCCCCCGACAGGGGGCTGGTAATGAGCAGTTCTTC. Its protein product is CASSPRQGAGNEQFF.